The clone carrying this TCR beta chain was recorded once. These data come from a study of cytomegalovirus exposure and HLA in healthy donors. Germline V gene sequence: CDR1 MNHEY, CDR2 SMNVEV (reference sequence). V shed 6 bases and J shed 4 bases, with 22 bases lying between them. The length of the CDR3 is 16 residues. PCR used 60 Vbeta primers and 13 Jbeta primers. Profiled with immunoSEQ multiplex PCR; TCRdb holds only in-frame clones, not every one. The repertoire consists of 130,000 or so clones, with about four fifths occurring once and the leading ten covering 5.3%. The chain couples TRBV27 to TRBJ2-7; the D gene is possibly TRBD1 (6 bases). This clonotype was sampled from a man aged 30-40 years in good health and CMV-seronegative. Sequenced material: PBMCs. CDR3 nucleotide sequence: TGTGCCAGCAGCTCTGCACGTAACAGGGAACCTTACGAGCAGTACTTC. Its translation is CASSSARNREPYEQYF.